The 8 T cell receptor beta chains presented below share a single source sample, sequenced in a study of metastatic and nonmetastatic thyroid tumors. TCRdb re-analyzed the PCR reads using MiXCR. The sample includes under 30,000 clones, 23% of them seen just once. Before thyroid surgery, none of the patients had received any treatment. The specimen sequenced was blood. All receptors come from a female donor with papillary thyroid cancer or a benign thyroid nodule (not recorded which). Some clones in this sample may be carry-over from other donors' samples.

In its sample, this clone is medium-sized. The V gene is TRBV4-1, the J gene TRBJ2-7; 8 bases align to TRBD1. The CDR3 loop spans 16 amino acids. The J segment lost 1 base and the V segment lost 4 bases, leaving 9 bases of the junction unmatched. The germline V gene encodes CDR1 MGHRA and CDR2 YSYEKL. This chain's CDR3 is CASSPSGQGKSYEQYF. DNA for the CDR3: TGCGCCAGCAGCCCGAGTGGACAGGGTAAGTCCTACGAGCAGTACTTC.

On this clone itself: At one end the junction does not follow the germline gene, possibly because of a read error. The chain's CDR3 is CTTSRVFRNTEAFF. In DNA form, the CDR3 reads TGTACCACCAGCCGCGTCTTCCGGAACACTGAAGCTTTCTTT. The rearrangement uses TRBV15 and TRBJ1-1; no definite D call. The CDR3 has 14 amino acids. CDR1 and CDR2 from the germline V gene are LNHNV and YYDKDF (reference sequence).

In this sample, this clone turned up many times. The V and J genes are TRBV14 and TRBJ2-2, with D possibly called TRBD1 or TRBD2 (5 bases each). This CDR3 comprises 18 residues. The germline V gene has CDR1 SGHDN and CDR2 FVKESK. V dropped 1 base and J dropped 5 bases, with 20 bases sitting between them. CDR3 region: CASSQVMGPTSLTGELFF. The CDR3 bases are TGTGCCAGCAGCCAAGTAATGGGACCGACTTCGTTAACCGGGGAGCTGTTTTTT.

This clone was detected a few times. The chain joins TRBV6-1 to TRBJ1-4; 9 bases agree with TRBD1. The ends lost 4 bases at V and 7 bases at J; junction bases unmatched: 10. This CDR3 is built from 16 residues. The V gene's germline CDR1 is MNHNS and CDR2 SASEGT. Here the CDR3 reads CASSGNPGQGVEKLFF. CDR3 bases: TGTGCCAGCAGTGGAAATCCGGGACAGGGAGTTGAAAAACTGTTTTTT.

This clone was counted between two and nine times. This chain joins TRBV2 and TRBJ1-5; the D gene is possibly TRBD1 (5 bases). This CDR3 spans 15 amino acids. Per the germline V gene, CDR1 is SNHLY and CDR2 is FYNNEI. The V gene lost 7 bases and the J gene lost 3 bases, with 16 bases spanning the gap. The CDR3 protein is CASTQDLDTNQPQHF. In DNA, the CDR3 is TGTGCCAGCACCCAGGACTTGGACACCAATCAGCCCCAGCATTTT.

The V and J genes are TRBV4-3 and TRBJ2-3; a weak D match, TRBD2 (5 bases). Looked up from germline, CDR1 is LGHNA and CDR2 is YSLEER. CDR3 length: 16 amino acids. Trimming took 1 base from V and 4 from J, leaving 15 bases between them. The CDR3 here is CASSQGWLSDADTQYF. Here the CDR3 DNA reads TGCGCCAGCAGCCAAGGATGGCTTAGCGACGCAGATACGCAGTATTTT.

This clone has a count of ten or more. A read error may explain this, as a much larger clone is one base away. This chain uses TRBV20-1 with TRBJ2-3; tentative D call: TRBD2 (7 bases). V was clipped by 4 bases and J by 4 bases, with 18 bases between them. The CDR3 has 15 residues. CDR1 DFQATT and CDR2 SNEGSKA come from the germline V gene (reference sequence). The CDR3 DNA reads as TGCAGTGCTACCCGACAGGCTACTAGCGCAGATACGCAGTATTTT. Encoded protein: CSATRQATSADTQYF.

This clone counts as medium-sized (0.01 to 0.1%). In DNA, the CDR3 is TGTGCCAGCAGCCCAACAGGGGCCCCCTACGAGCAGTACTTC. Translated: CASSPTGAPYEQYF. The chain combines TRBV7-8 with TRBJ2-7, with 7 bases lining up with TRBD1. The CDR3 loop spans 14 amino acids. Germline V CDR1 and CDR2: SGHVS, FQNEAQ. The V gene end was trimmed by 5 bases and the J gene end by 2 bases; junction bases not matched to a gene: 6.